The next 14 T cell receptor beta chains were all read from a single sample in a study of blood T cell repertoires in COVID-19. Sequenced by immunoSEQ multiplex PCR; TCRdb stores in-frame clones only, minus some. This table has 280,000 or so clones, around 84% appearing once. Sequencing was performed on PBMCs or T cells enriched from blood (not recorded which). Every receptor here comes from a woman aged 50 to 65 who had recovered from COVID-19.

The DNA of the CDR3 is TGTGCCAGCAGCCCGCGGGGGGGCCGTGGCACAGATACGCAGTATTTT. Its protein is CASSPRGGRGTDTQYF. This chain links TRBV28 with TRBJ2-3, with 9 nucleotides matching TRBD2. The CDR3 is 16 residues long. The V gene's germline CDR1 is MDHEN and CDR2 SYDVKM. After removal of 6 bases from V and 1 base from J, the junction contained 8 bases not matched to a gene. Full variable domain (remainder filled in from reference TRBV28 and TRBJ2-3): DVKVTQSSRYLVKRTGEKVFLECVQDMDHENMFWYRQDPGLGLRLIYFSYDVKMKEKGDIPEGYSVSREKKERFSLILESASTNQTSMYLCASSPRGGRGTDTQYFGPGTRLTVL.

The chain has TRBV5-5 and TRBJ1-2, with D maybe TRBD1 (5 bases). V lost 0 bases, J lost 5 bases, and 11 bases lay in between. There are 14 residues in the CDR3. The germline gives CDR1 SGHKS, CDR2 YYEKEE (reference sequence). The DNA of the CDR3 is TGTGCCAGCAGCTTGGCGGGGGTACTGTATGGCTACACCTTC. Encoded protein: CASSLAGVLYGYTF.

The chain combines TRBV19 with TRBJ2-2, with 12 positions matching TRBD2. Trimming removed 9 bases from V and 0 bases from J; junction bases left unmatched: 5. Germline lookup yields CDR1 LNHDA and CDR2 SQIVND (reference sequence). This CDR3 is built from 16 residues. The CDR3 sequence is CASGTSGLTNTGELFF. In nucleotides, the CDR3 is TGTGCCAGCGGGACTAGCGGGTTAACGAACACCGGGGAGCTGTTTTTT.

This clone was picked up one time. The CDR3 reads CASSLDSGANQPQHF. As DNA, the CDR3 is TGTGCCAGCAGCTTAGATTCAGGGGCGAATCAGCCCCAGCATTTT. The genes are TRBV7-8 and TRBJ1-5, with D maybe TRBD1 (6 bases). Germline V gene sequence: CDR1 SGHVS, CDR2 FQNEAQ. V gave up 1 base and J gave up 4 bases, with 11 bases separating them. This CDR3 is built from 15 residues.

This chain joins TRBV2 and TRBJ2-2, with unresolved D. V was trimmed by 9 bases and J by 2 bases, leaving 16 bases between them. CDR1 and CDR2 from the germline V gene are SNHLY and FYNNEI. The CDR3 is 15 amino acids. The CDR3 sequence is CASTYSLPNTGELFF. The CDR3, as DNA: TGTGCCAGTACATACAGTTTACCCAACACCGGGGAGCTGTTTTTT. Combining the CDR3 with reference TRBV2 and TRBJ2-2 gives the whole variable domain EPEVTQTPSHQVTQMGQEVILRCVPISNHLYFYWYRQILGQKVEFLVSFYNNEISEKSEIFDDQFSVERPDGSNFTLKIRSTKLEDSAMYFCASTYSLPNTGELFFGEGSRLTVL.

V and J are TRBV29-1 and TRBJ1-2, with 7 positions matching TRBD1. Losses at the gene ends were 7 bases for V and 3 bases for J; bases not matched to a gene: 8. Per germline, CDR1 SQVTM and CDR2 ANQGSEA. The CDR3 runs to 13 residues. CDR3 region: CSAQGNLDYGYTF. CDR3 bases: TGCAGCGCACAGGGGAATCTGGACTATGGCTACACCTTC.

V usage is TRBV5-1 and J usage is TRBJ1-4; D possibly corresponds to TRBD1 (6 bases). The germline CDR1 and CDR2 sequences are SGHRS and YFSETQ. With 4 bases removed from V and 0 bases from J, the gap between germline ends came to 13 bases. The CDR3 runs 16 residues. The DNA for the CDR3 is TGCGCCAGCAGCGTTGGACAGACTACAACTAATGAAAAACTGTTTTTT. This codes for CASSVGQTTTNEKLFF.

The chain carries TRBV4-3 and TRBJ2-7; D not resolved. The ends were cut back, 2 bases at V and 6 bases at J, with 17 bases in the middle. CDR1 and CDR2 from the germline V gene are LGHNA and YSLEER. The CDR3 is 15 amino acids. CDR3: CASSQSRGRISEQYF. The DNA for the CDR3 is TGCGCCAGCAGCCAAAGTAGAGGCAGAATAAGCGAGCAGTACTTC.

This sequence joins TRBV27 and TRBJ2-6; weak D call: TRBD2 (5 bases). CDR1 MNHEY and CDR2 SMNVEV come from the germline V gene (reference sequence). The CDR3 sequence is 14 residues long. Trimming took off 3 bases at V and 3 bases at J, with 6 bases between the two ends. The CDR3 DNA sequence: TGTGCCAGCAGTTTCGGGATTGGGGCCAACGTCCTGACTTTC. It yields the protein CASSFGIGANVLTF.

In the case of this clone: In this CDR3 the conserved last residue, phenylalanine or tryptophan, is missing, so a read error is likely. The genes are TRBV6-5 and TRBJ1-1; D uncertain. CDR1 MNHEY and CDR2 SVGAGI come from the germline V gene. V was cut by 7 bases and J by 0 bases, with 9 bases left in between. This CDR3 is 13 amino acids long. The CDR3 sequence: CASKTRLNTEAFL. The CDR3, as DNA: TGTGCCAGCAAAACCAGACTGAACACTGAAGCTTTCCTT.

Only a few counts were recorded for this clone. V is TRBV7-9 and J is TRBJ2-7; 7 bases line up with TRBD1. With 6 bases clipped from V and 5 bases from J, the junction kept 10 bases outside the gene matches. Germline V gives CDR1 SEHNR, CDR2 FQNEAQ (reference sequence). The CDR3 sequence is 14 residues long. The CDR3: CASRPDRDGHEQYF. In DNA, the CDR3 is TGTGCCAGCAGACCAGACAGGGATGGTCACGAGCAGTACTTC.

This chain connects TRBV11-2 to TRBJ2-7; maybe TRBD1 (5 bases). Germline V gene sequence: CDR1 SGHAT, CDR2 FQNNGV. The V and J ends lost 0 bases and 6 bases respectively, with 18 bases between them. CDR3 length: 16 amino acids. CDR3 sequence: CASSLDPGAPSGEQYF. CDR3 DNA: TGTGCCAGCAGCTTAGACCCTGGGGCCCCGTCGGGCGAGCAGTACTTC.

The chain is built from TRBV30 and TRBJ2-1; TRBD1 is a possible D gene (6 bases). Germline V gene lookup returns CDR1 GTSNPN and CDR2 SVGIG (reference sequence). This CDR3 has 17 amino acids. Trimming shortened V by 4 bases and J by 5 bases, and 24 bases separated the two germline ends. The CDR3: CAWISKRGRGRNNEQFF. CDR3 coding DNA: TGTGCCTGGATCTCAAAGAGGGGCAGGGGAAGAAACAATGAGCAGTTCTTC.

The CDR3 nucleotides are TGTGCCAGTAGTAGCGGACAGGCGGGGTATTCACCCCTCCACTTT. This gives the protein CASSSGQAGYSPLHF. The V call is TRBV19, the J call TRBJ1-6, with 7 bases fitting TRBD1. V dropped 4 bases and J dropped 8; count of bases not matched to a gene: 8. Germline CDR1 reads LNHDA; CDR2 reads SQIVND (reference sequence). The CDR3 has 15 amino acids.